The table lists the clone carrying this T cell receptor (beta chain) with many counts. TCRdb called the PCR reads again in MiXCR, with one record for every CDR3 protein. The table shows roughly 90,000 distinct CDR3 sequences, with 19% occurring only once. These data originate in a study of molecular identifiers for immune sequencing clone quantification. The CDR3 runs to 12 residues. Germline V gene data show CDR1 as SGHDT and CDR2 as YYEEEE. Trimming took 4 bases from V and 5 from J, leaving 9 bases between them. The chain couples TRBV5-6 to TRBJ2-5; D unclear. The sample taken for sequencing was naive CD8+ T cells from blood, with Jurkat cell RNA spiked in. Subset specified: FACS-sorted CD8+CD4-CCR7+CD45RA+ naive T cells. The receptor comes from a human donor in good health. Some libraries in this study had Jurkat cell RNA spiked in. The CDR3 region is CASSTAVETQYF. The CDR3 DNA reads TGTGCCAGCAGCACAGCCGTGGAGACCCAGTACTTC. The variable domain in full, with the rest retrieved from reference TRBV5-6 and TRBJ2-5, is DAGVTQSPTHLIKTRGQQVTLRCSPKSGHDTVSWYQQALGQGPQFIFQYYEEEERQRGNFPDRFSGHQFPNYSSELNVNALLLGDSALYLCASSTAVETQYFGPGTRLLVL.